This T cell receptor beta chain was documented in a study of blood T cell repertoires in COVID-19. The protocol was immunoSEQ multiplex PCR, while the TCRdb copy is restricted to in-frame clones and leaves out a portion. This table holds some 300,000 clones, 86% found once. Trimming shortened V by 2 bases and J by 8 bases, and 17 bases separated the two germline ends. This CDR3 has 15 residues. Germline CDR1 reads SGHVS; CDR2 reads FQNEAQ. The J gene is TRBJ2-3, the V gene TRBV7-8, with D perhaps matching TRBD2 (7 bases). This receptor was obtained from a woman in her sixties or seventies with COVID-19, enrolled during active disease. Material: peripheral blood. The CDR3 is CASSLRGGGGTTQYF. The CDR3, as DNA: TGTGCCAGCAGCTTACGGGGCGGGGGCGGAACTACGCAGTATTTT.